The 3 T cell receptor beta chains in this list originate from one sample, sequenced in a study of cytomegalovirus exposure and HLA in healthy donors. The method was immunoSEQ multiplex PCR; TCRdb's version includes in-frame clones alone and lacks a portion of them. The table shows some 79,000 clones, with about 94% occurring only once. Sequenced sample: PBMCs. Receptor source: a young woman in good health and CMV-seropositive.

The rearrangement uses TRBV28 and TRBJ1-2; no firm D call. With 8 bases removed from V and 2 bases from J, the gap between germline ends came to 12 bases. Germline values: CDR1 MDHEN, CDR2 SYDVKM. The CDR3 is 13 amino acids. CDR3: CASCGPTNYGYTF. CDR3 nucleotides: TGTGCCAGCTGTGGCCCCACCAACTATGGCTACACCTTC.

This clone was picked up one time. The rearrangement uses TRBV7-9 and TRBJ2-7; TRBD1 agrees at 10 bases. After removal of 5 bases from V and 0 bases from J, the junction contained 4 bases not matched to a gene. Germline CDR1 reads SEHNR; CDR2 reads FQNEAQ (reference sequence). This CDR3 comprises 15 residues. CDR3 residues: CASSARTGGSYEQYF. The CDR3 bases are TGTGCCAGCAGCGCCCGGACAGGGGGCTCCTACGAGCAGTACTTC.

This clone was counted once. The chain is built from TRBV9 and TRBJ1-1, with a tentative D call TRBD1 (5 bases). The V gene lost 4 bases and the J gene lost 5 bases, with 18 bases spanning the gap. In germline, CDR1 is SGDLS, CDR2 YYNGEE. The CDR3 is made up of 15 amino acids. The CDR3 bases are TGTGCCAGCAGCCCGAGGGTATCGGGGGATACTGAAGCTTTCTTT. Protein sequence: CASSPRVSGDTEAFF.